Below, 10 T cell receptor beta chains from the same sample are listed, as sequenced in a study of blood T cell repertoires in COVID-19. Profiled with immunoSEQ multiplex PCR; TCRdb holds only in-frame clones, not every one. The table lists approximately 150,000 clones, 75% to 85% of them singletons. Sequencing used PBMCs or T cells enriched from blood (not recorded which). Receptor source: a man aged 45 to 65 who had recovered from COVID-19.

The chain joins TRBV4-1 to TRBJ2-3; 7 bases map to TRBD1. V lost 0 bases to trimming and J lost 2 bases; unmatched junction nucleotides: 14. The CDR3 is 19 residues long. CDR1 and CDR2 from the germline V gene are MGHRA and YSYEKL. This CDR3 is CASSQDPRDPGQYTDTQYF. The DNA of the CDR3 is TGCGCCAGCAGCCAAGATCCGAGAGACCCGGGACAGTACACAGATACGCAGTATTTT.

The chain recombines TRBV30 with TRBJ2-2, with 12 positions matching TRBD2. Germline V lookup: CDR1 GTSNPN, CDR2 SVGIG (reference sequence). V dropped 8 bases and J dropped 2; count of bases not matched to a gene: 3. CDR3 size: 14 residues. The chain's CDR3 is CALGLAGNTGELFF. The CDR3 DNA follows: TGTGCCCTCGGACTAGCGGGAAACACCGGGGAGCTGTTTTTT.

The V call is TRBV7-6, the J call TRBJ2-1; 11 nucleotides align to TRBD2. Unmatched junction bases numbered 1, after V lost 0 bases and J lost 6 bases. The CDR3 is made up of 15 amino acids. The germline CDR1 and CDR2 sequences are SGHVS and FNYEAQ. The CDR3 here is CASSLASGGVNEQFF. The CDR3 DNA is TGTGCCAGCAGCTTAGCTAGCGGGGGGGTCAATGAGCAGTTCTTC.

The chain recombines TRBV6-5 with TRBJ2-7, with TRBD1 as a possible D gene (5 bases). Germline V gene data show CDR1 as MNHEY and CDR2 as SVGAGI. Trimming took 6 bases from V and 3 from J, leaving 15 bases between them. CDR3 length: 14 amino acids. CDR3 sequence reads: CASSLLRGDYEQYF. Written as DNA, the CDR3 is TGTGCCAGCAGCCTACTAAGGGGTGACTACGAGCAGTACTTC.

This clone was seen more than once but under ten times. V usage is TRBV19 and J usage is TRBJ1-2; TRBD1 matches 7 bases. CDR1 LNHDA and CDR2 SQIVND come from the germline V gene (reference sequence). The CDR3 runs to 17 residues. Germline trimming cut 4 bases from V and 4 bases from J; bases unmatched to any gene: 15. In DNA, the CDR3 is TGTGCCAGTAGTACTAGATCAACTCGACAGGGAGGCTATGGCTACACCTTC. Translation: CASSTRSTRQGGYGYTF. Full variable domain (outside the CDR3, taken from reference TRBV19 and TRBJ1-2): DGGITQSPKYLFRKEGQNVTLSCEQNLNHDAMYWYRQDPGQGLRLIYYSQIVNDFQKGDIAEGYSVSREKKESFPLTVTSAQKNPTAFYLCASSTRSTRQGGYGYTFGSGTRLTVV.

The CDR3 protein is CASSYDYLPANYGYTF. CDR3 coding DNA: TGTGCCAGCAGTTACGACTATCTCCCGGCTAACTATGGCTACACCTTC. This chain connects TRBV6-5 to TRBJ1-2; D not resolved. The germline CDR1 and CDR2 sequences are MNHEY and SVGAGI. This CDR3 has 16 amino acids. Trimming shortened V by 2 bases and J by 0 bases, and 13 bases separated the two germline ends.

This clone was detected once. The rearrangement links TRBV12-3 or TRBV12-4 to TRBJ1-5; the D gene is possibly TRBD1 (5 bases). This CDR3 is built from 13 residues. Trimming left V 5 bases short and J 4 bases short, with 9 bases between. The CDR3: CASSVNRNQPQHF. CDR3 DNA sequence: TGTGCCAGCAGTGTAAACAGGAATCAGCCCCAGCATTTT.

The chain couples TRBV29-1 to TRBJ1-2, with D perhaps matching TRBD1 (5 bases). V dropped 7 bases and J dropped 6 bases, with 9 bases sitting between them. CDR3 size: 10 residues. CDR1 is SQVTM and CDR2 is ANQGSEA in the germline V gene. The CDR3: CSAEQDGYTF. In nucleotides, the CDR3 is TGCAGCGCCGAACAGGATGGCTACACCTTC. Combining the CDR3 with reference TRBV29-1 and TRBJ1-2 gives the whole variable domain SAVISQKPSRDICQRGTSLTIQCQVDSQVTMMFWYRQQPGQSLTLIATANQGSEATYESGFVIDKFPISRPNLTFSTLTVSNMSPEDSSIYLCSAEQDGYTFGSGTRLTVV.

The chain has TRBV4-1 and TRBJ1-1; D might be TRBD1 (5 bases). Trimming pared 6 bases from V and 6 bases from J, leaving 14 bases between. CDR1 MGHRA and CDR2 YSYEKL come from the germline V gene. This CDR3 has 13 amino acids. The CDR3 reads CASRRDSFPEAFF. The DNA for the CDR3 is TGCGCCAGCAGGCGCGACAGTTTCCCTGAAGCTTTCTTT.

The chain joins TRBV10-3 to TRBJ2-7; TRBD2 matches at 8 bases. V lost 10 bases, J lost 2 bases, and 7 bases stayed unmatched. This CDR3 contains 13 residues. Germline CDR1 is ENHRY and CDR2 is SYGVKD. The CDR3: CATSRGGTYEQYF. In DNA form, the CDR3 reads TGTGCCACCAGCCGGGGGGGTACCTACGAGCAGTACTTC.